This TCR beta chain was captured by sequencing in a study of blood T cell repertoires in COVID-19. Study context: The United States, Italy and Spain were the sources of the acute and convalescent COVID-19 samples.

Sequenced by immunoSEQ multiplex PCR; TCRdb stores in-frame clones only, minus some. The table shows around 71,000 clones, with approximately 80% occurring only once. The CDR3 runs 12 residues. CDR1 is ENHRY, CDR2 SYGVKD, per germline. V was trimmed by 2 bases and J by 4 bases, leaving 3 bases between them. Sample: peripheral blood. The rearrangement links TRBV10-3 to TRBJ1-5, with no clear D. The clonotype originates from a man in his thirties or forties with COVID-19, enrolled during active disease. Here the CDR3 reads CAISEPNQPQHF. The CDR3 DNA follows: TGTGCCATCAGTGAGCCTAATCAGCCCCAGCATTTT.